What follows is one T cell receptor (beta chain) and its context. The antigen is unknown. Primers: 60 Vbeta forward and 13 Jbeta reverse. Clones were read by immunoSEQ multiplex PCR, and TCRdb kept only the in-frame ones, dropping some. The sample has some 120,000 clones; around three quarters are singletons. CDR3 length: 14 residues. With 5 bases clipped from V and 10 bases from J, the junction kept 9 bases outside the gene matches. Germline loops: CDR1 GTSNPN, CDR2 SVGIG (reference sequence). The data are from a study of cytomegalovirus exposure and HLA in healthy donors. Study results and limitations: A later analysis reportedly found fewer N-insertions in an Asian-associated ancestry cluster than the roughly 670-donor mean. Among TCR beta chains of equal frequency, HLA-associated ones were more clonally expanded in a later analysis. Later on, a genetic analysis was performed. It linked a missense variant in DCLRE1C with V- and J-gene trimming of TCR beta.

This rearrangement joins TRBV30 to TRBJ1-6; TRBD1 agrees at 9 bases. Material for sequencing was PBMCs. This TCR came from a man aged 35 to 55 in good health and CMV-seronegative. The CDR3, as DNA: TGTGCCTGGGATCTGGACAGGGGAGGCTCACCCCTCCACTTT. Translation: CAWDLDRGGSPLHF.